The 18 T cell receptor beta chains listed next were all sequenced from one sample in a study of beta chain features in type 1 diabetes. Expressed TCRB transcripts got sequenced, as all isolated RNA was reverse transcribed. Using immunoSEQ multiplex PCR, the repertoire was profiled, and TCRdb retains in-frame clones only, with some absent. The table records around 500,000 clones, about an eighth of them present only once. The material sequenced was naive CD4+ T cells from blood. The receptors shown here come from a young woman in good health.

This clone appeared a few times. CDR3 bases: TGCGCCAGCAGCTCCCACTTGTACTCCTACGAGCAGTACTTC. It codes for CASSSHLYSYEQYF. The chain combines TRBV5-1 with TRBJ2-7; D is unresolved. The CDR3 has 14 amino acids. The germline V and J ends were trimmed by 3 bases and 0 bases, with 10 bases remaining between them. Germline V gene sequence: CDR1 SGHRS, CDR2 YFSETQ.

There are a few counts of this clone. The gene calls are TRBV30 and TRBJ2-1; 9 positions agree with TRBD2. The CDR3 has 15 residues. The ends lost 0 bases at V and 5 bases at J; junction bases unmatched: 5. Germline lookup yields CDR1 GTSNPN and CDR2 SVGIG (reference sequence). CDR3 protein: CAWSVLVAGDNEQFF. CDR3 coding DNA: TGTGCCTGGAGTGTATTGGTAGCGGGAGACAATGAGCAGTTCTTC. The full variable domain, rest sourced from reference TRBV30 and TRBJ2-1, is SQTIHQWPATLVQPVGSPLSLECTVEGTSNPNLYWYRQAAGRGLQLLFYSVGIGQISSEVPQNLSASRPQDRQFILSSKKLLLSDSGFYLCAWSVLVAGDNEQFFGPGTRLTVL.

This chain uses TRBV7-2 with TRBJ1-1; tentative D call: TRBD1 (5 bases). Germline loops: CDR1 SGHTA, CDR2 FQGNSA. V shed 6 bases and J shed 6 bases, with 14 bases lying between them. The CDR3 length is 13 residues. This CDR3 reads CASRYRGAPEAFF. The CDR3 coding sequence is TGTGCCAGCAGATACCGAGGGGCTCCTGAAGCTTTCTTT.

V usage is TRBV7-3 and J usage is TRBJ2-3, with a tentative D call TRBD1 (7 bases). The V end lost 4 bases, the J end lost 0 bases, and 8 bases lay between the germline ends. This CDR3 has 14 amino acids. The germline CDR1 and CDR2 sequences are SGHTA and FQGTGA. CDR3 amino acids: CASSSGGSTDTQYF. The CDR3 nucleotides are TGTGCCAGCAGCTCAGGGGGGAGCACAGATACGCAGTATTTT. Full variable domain (rest looked up from reference TRBV7-3 and TRBJ2-3): GAGVSQTPSNKVTEKGKYVELRCDPISGHTALYWYRQSLGQGPEFLIYFQGTGAADDSGLPNDRFFAVRPEGSVSTLKIQRTERGDSAVYLCASSSGGSTDTQYFGPGTRLTVL.

The chain links TRBV19 to TRBJ2-1; TRBD1 matches at 8 bases. This CDR3 comprises 16 residues. Trimming took 5 bases from V and 0 from J; bases not matched to a gene: 6. Germline V gene data show CDR1 as LNHDA and CDR2 as SQIVND (reference sequence). The chain's CDR3 is CASSSRDRGSYNEQFF. In DNA form, the CDR3 reads TGTGCCAGTAGTTCCAGAGACAGGGGCTCCTACAATGAGCAGTTCTTC.

The sample holds a few counts of this clone. The chain joins TRBV2 to TRBJ1-6; D is unresolved. Trimming stripped 4 bases from V and 5 bases from J, with 9 bases between. The germline V gene encodes CDR1 SNHLY and CDR2 FYNNEI. This CDR3 spans 14 amino acids. CDR3 DNA: TGTGCCAGCAGTGTTGCAGATCATAATTCACCCCTCCACTTT. This encodes CASSVADHNSPLHF.

This clone was seen just once. This sequence joins TRBV2 and TRBJ1-6, with TRBD1 as a possible D gene (5 bases). Germline V CDR1 and CDR2: SNHLY, FYNNEI. Between the trimmed V and J ends, which lost 2 bases and 11 bases, there was a span of 10 bases. The CDR3 consists of 13 residues. The CDR3 region is CASSENGGTPLHF. Written as DNA, the CDR3 is TGTGCCAGCAGTGAAAATGGGGGGACACCCCTCCACTTT.

The genes are TRBV10-3 and TRBJ2-7; D is perhaps TRBD1 or TRBD2 (5 bases each). With 6 bases removed from V and 7 bases from J, the gap between germline ends came to 19 bases. The CDR3 is made up of 14 amino acids. The germline gives CDR1 ENHRY, CDR2 SYGVKD. The CDR3 loop reads CAISLDPGTSEQYV. CDR3 bases: TGTGCCATCAGCCTGGACCCCGGGACCAGTGAGCAGTACGTC.

This clone was seen a handful of times. J is TRBJ2-3 and V is TRBV4-3; unclear D gene. The CDR3 has 14 amino acids. Per germline, CDR1 LGHNA and CDR2 YSLEER. Trimming removed 0 bases from V and 5 bases from J, with 9 bases in between. The DNA of the CDR3 is TGCGCCAGCAGCCAAGACGTGATTCTAGATACGCAGTATTTT. It specifies CASSQDVILDTQYF.

The chain is built from TRBV5-1 and TRBJ2-2, with 8 bases matching TRBD1. This CDR3 comprises 15 residues. With V trimmed by 3 bases and J by 4 bases, 5 bases remained unmatched. Germline CDR1 and CDR2: SGHRS and YFSETQ. The CDR3 is CASSSADRATGELFF. The CDR3 nucleotides are TGCGCCAGCAGCTCCGCGGACAGGGCCACCGGGGAGCTGTTTTTT.

The chain is built from TRBV7-9 and TRBJ1-2, with D unresolved. Germline V CDR1 and CDR2: SEHNR, FQNEAQ (reference sequence). V was cut by 2 bases and J by 4 bases, with 11 bases left in between. The CDR3 runs to 14 residues. The CDR3 region is CASSLSGVGYGYTF. As DNA, the CDR3 is TGTGCCAGCAGCTTAAGCGGCGTCGGCTATGGCTACACCTTC.

The chain employs TRBV9 and TRBJ2-1, with D maybe TRBD2 (5 bases). V lost 1 base and J lost 5, with 10 bases in between. This CDR3 has 14 residues. The germline gives CDR1 SGDLS, CDR2 YYNGEE. The CDR3 is CASSVTAGNNEQFF. CDR3 nucleotide sequence: TGTGCCAGCAGCGTAACGGCGGGCAACAATGAGCAGTTCTTC. Looking up the rest from reference TRBV9 and TRBJ2-1 gives the full variable domain: DSGVTQTPKHLITATGQRVTLRCSPRSGDLSVYWYQQSLDQGLQFLIQYYNGEERAKGNILERFSAQQFPDLHSELNLSSLELGDSALYFCASSVTAGNNEQFFGPGTRLTVL.

This clone appeared a single time. The rearrangement joins TRBV11-3 to TRBJ2-7, with TRBD1 matching over 10 bases. The CDR3 sequence is 15 residues long. V trimming: 6 bases; J trimming: 0 bases; junction bases outside the gene matches: 5. Per the germline V gene, CDR1 is SGHNT and CDR2 is YENEEA. This CDR3 reads CASSNGQGGSYEQYF. The CDR3 nucleotides are TGTGCCAGCAGTAACGGACAGGGGGGCTCCTACGAGCAGTACTTC.

The chain carries TRBV10-3 and TRBJ2-7, with D perhaps matching TRBD2 (5 bases). Trimming removed 4 bases from V and 1 base from J, with 11 bases in between. Looked up from germline, CDR1 is ENHRY and CDR2 is SYGVKD. The CDR3 loop spans 14 amino acids. The CDR3 nucleotides are TGTGCCATCAGTGGGGGAGACATTTCCTACGAGCAGTACTTC. This encodes CAISGGDISYEQYF.

This clone has only a few counts. The chain carries TRBV2 and TRBJ2-5; D call uncertain. Germline-derived CDR1 and CDR2 are SNHLY and FYNNEI. This CDR3 has 14 amino acids. The V end lost 7 bases, the J end lost 4 bases, and 16 bases lay between the germline ends. DNA for the CDR3: TGTGCCAGCACAATCTCTCCCCTGGGAGAGACCCAGTACTTC. It codes for CASTISPLGETQYF.

V gene TRBV6-6 combines with J gene TRBJ2-1; TRBD1 or TRBD2 may be the D gene (6 bases each). The germline gives CDR1 MNHNY, CDR2 SVGAGI (reference sequence). CDR3 length: 14 amino acids. Trimming left V 2 bases short and J 4 bases short, with 9 bases between. The CDR3 sequence: CASSYEGGYNEQFF. CDR3 DNA: TGTGCCAGCAGTTACGAGGGGGGATACAATGAGCAGTTCTTC.

This clone was recorded a few times. The rearrangement joins TRBV25-1 to TRBJ2-1, with D maybe TRBD1 (7 bases). Germline CDR1 MGHDK, CDR2 SYGVNS. Trimming stripped 3 bases from V and 3 bases from J, with 15 bases between. CDR3 size: 16 residues. CDR3 in amino acids: CASSDRRGQLYNEQFF. CDR3 nucleotides: TGTGCCAGCAGTGATCGGAGGGGACAGCTCTACAATGAGCAGTTCTTC. The full variable domain, rest sourced from reference TRBV25-1 and TRBJ2-1, is EADIYQTPRYLVIGTGKKITLECSQTMGHDKMYWYQQDPGMELHLIHYSYGVNSTEKGDLSSESTVSRIRTEHFPLTLESARPSHTSQYLCASSDRRGQLYNEQFFGPGTRLTVL.

This clone was counted between two and nine times. The chain is built from TRBV7-9 and TRBJ2-1; TRBD1 matches 9 bases. Per germline, CDR1 SEHNR and CDR2 FQNEAQ (reference sequence). After removal of 5 bases from V and 8 bases from J, the junction contained 13 bases not matched to a gene. The CDR3 has 16 residues. The CDR3 loop is CASSGWPGQGGDEQFF. As DNA, the CDR3 is TGTGCCAGCAGCGGCTGGCCGGGACAGGGAGGCGATGAGCAGTTCTTC.